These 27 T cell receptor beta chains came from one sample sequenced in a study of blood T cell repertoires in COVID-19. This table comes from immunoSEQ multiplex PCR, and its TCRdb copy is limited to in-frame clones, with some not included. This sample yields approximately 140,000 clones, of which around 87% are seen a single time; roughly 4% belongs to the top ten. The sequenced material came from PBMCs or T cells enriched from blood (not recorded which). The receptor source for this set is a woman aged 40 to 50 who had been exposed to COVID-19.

The CDR3 coding sequence is TGCGCCAGCAGCTTCCGATCTCCCAGGGACACTGAAGCTTTCTTT. It encodes CASSFRSPRDTEAFF. V and J are TRBV5-1 and TRBJ1-1, with D possibly matching TRBD1 (5 bases). This CDR3 has 15 residues. The V and J ends lost 2 bases and 3 bases respectively, with 14 bases between them. Germline CDR1 and CDR2: SGHRS and YFSETQ.

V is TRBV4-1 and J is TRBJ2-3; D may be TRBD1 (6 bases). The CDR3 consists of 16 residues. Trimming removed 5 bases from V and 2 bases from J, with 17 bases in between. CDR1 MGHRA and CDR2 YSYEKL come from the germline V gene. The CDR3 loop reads CASSTGRQVNTDTQYF. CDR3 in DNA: TGCGCCAGCAGCACAGGGCGTCAGGTAAACACAGATACGCAGTATTTT.

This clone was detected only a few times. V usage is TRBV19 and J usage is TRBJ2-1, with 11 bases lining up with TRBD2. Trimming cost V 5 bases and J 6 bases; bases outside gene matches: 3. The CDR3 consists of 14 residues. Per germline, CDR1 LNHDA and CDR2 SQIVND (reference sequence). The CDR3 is CASSPGTSGNEQFF. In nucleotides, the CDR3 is TGTGCCAGTAGTCCTGGGACTAGCGGCAATGAGCAGTTCTTC.

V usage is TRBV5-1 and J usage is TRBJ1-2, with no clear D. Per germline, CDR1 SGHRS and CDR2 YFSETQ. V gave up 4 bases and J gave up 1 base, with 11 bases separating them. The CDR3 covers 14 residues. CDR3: CASSPSLINYGYTF. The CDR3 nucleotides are TGCGCCAGCAGCCCGAGCCTAATTAACTATGGCTACACCTTC. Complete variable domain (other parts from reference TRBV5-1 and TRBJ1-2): KAGVTQTPRYLIKTRGQQVTLSCSPISGHRSVSWYQQTPGQGLQFLFEYFSETQRNKGNFPGRFSGRQFSNSRSEMNVSTLELGDSALYLCASSPSLINYGYTFGSGTRLTVV.

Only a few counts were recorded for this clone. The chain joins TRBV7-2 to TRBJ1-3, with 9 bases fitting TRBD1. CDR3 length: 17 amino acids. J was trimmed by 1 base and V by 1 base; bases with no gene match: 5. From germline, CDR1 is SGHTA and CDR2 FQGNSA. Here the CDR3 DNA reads TGTGCCAGCAGCTTAGAATCAGGGACAGGGTCTGGAAACACCATATATTTT. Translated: CASSLESGTGSGNTIYF.

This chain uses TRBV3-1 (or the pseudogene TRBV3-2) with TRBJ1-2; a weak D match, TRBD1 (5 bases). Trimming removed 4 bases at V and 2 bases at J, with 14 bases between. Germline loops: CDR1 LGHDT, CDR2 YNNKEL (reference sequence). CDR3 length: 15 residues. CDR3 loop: CASSPEPGNNYGYTF. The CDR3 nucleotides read TGTGCCAGCAGCCCAGAGCCAGGGAACAACTATGGCTACACCTTC.

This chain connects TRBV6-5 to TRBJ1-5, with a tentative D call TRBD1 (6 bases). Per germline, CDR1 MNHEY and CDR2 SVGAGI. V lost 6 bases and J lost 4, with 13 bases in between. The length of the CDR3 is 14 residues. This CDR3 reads CASSLQGPNQPQHF. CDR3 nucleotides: TGTGCCAGCAGCCTACAGGGACCTAATCAGCCCCAGCATTTT.

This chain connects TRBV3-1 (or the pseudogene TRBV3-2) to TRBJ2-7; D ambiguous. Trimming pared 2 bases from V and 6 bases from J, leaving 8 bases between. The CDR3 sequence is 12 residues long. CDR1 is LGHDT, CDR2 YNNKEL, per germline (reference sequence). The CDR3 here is CASSQTGREQYF. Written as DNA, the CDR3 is TGTGCCAGCAGCCAAACTGGGCGCGAGCAGTACTTC.

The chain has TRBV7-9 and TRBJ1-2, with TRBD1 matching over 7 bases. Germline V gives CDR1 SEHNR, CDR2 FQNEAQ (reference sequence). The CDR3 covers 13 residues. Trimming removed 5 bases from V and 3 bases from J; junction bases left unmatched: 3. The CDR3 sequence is CASSPGTDYGYTF. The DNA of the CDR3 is TGTGCCAGCAGCCCAGGGACAGACTATGGCTACACCTTC.

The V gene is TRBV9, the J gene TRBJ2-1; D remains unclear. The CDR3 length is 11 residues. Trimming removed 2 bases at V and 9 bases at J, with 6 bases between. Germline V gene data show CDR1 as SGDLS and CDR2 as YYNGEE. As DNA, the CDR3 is TGTGCCAGCAGCGTTGGGCCTGAGCAGTTCTTC. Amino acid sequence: CASSVGPEQFF.

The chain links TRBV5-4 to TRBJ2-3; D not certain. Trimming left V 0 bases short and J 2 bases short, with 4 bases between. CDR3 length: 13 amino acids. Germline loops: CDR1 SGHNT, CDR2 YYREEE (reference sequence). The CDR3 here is CASSLDSTDTQYF. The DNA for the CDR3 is TGTGCCAGCAGCTTGGACTCCACAGATACGCAGTATTTT.

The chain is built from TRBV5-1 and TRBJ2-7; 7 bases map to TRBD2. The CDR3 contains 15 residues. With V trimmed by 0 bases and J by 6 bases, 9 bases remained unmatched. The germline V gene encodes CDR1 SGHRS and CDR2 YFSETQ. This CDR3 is CASSLVPTSQSEQYF. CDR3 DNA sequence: TGCGCCAGCAGCTTGGTTCCGACTAGCCAGTCCGAGCAGTACTTC.

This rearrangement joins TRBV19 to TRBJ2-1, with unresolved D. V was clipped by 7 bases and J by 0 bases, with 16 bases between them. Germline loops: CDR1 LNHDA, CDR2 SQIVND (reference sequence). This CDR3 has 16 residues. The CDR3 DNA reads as TGTGCCAGTACAGCCCTGGGCGAAACCTCCTACAATGAGCAGTTCTTC. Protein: CASTALGETSYNEQFF.

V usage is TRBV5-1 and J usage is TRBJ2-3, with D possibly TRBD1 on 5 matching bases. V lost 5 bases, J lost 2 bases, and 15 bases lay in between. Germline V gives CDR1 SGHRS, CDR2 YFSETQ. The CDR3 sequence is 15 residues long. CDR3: CASSYDWGYTDTQYF. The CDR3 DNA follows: TGCGCCAGCAGTTATGACTGGGGCTACACAGATACGCAGTATTTT.

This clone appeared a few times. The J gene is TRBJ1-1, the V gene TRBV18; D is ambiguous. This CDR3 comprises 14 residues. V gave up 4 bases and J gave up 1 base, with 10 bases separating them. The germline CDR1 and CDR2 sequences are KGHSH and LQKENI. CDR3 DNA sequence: TGTGCCAGCTCACTCGATCAGGCGAACACTGAAGCTTTCTTT. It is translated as CASSLDQANTEAFF.

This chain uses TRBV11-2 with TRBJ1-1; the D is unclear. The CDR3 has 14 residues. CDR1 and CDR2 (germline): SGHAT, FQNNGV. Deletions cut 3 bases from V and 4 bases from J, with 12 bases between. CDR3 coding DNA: TGTGCCAGCAGCTTCGTCGGGTTCGGCACTGAAGCTTTCTTT. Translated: CASSFVGFGTEAFF.

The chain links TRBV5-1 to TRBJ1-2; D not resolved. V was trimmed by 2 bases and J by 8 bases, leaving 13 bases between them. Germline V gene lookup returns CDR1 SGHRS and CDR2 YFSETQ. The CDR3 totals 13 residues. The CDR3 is CASSFSGEVGYTF. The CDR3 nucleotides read TGCGCCAGCAGCTTTTCTGGAGAAGTCGGCTACACCTTC.

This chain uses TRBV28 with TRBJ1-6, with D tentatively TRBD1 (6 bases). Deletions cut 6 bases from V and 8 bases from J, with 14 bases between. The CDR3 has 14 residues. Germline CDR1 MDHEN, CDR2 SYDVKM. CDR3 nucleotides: TGTGCCAGCAGGACCGGACAGCATGATTCACCCCTCCACTTT. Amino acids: CASRTGQHDSPLHF.

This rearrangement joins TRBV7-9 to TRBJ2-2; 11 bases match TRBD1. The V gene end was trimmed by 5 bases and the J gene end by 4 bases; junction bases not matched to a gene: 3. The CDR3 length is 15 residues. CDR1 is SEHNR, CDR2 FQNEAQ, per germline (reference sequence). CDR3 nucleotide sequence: TGTGCCAGCAGCGCGGGACAGGGGGGCACCGGGGAGCTGTTTTTT. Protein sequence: CASSAGQGGTGELFF.

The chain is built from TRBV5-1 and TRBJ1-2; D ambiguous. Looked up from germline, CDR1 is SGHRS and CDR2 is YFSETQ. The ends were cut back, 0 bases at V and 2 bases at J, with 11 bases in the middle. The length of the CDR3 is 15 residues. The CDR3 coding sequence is TGCGCCAGCAGCTTGGGAAGGAGCACAAACTATGGCTACACCTTC. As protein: CASSLGRSTNYGYTF.

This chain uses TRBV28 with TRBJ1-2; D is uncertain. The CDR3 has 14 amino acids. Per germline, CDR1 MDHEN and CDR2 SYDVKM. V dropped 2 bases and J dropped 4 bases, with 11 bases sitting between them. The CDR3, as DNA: TGTGCCAGCAGTTTACCGGGGAGGGTCTATGGCTACACCTTC. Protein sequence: CASSLPGRVYGYTF.

CDR3: CASSETGGLGEQYF. The CDR3, as DNA: TGTGCCAGCAGCGAGACAGGGGGTTTGGGCGAGCAGTACTTC. The chain has TRBV6-5 and TRBJ2-7, with 9 bases lining up with TRBD1. Germline-derived CDR1 and CDR2 are MNHEY and SVGAGI. The trim removed 6 bases at V and 6 bases at J, leaving 9 bases unmatched. The CDR3 totals 14 residues.

The CDR3: CASTQGSSGNTIYF. The CDR3 region has the DNA TGTGCCAGTACCCAAGGGAGCTCTGGAAACACCATATATTTT. This rearrangement joins TRBV19 to TRBJ1-3, with no clear D. Germline V gene lookup returns CDR1 LNHDA and CDR2 SQIVND (reference sequence). The length of the CDR3 is 14 residues. The germline V and J ends were trimmed by 7 bases and 0 bases, with 10 bases remaining between them.

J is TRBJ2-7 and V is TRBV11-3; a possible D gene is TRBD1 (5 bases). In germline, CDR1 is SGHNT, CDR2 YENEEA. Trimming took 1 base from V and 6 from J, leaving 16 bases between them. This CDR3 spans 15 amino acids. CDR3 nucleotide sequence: TGTGCCAGCAGCTTAGGTCGGCAGGGTAGGGCCGAGCAGTACTTC. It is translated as CASSLGRQGRAEQYF.

The CDR3 DNA reads as TGTGCCAGTAGACCGGGACAGGGTACATATAGCAATCAGCCCCAGCATTTT. Translation: CASRPGQGTYSNQPQHF. The genes are TRBV19 and TRBJ1-5, with 9 bases that match TRBD1. V was pared by 6 bases and J by 0 bases, with 9 bases of the junction left unmatched. The CDR3 contains 17 residues. CDR1 is LNHDA, CDR2 SQIVND, per germline (reference sequence).

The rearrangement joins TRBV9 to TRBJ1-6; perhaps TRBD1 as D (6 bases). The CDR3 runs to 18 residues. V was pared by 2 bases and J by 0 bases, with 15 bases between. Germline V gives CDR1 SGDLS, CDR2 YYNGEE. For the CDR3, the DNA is TGTGCCAGCAGCGTGTCAGGGGACACAAACTCCTATAATTCACCCCTCCACTTT. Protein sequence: CASSVSGDTNSYNSPLHF.

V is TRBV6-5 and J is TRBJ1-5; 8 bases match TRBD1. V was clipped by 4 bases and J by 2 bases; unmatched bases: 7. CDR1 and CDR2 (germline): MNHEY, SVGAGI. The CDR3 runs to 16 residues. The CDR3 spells CASSSPVTGGNQPQHF. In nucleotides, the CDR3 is TGTGCCAGCAGTTCCCCCGTGACAGGGGGCAATCAGCCCCAGCATTTT.